This note documents a single T cell receptor (beta chain) sequence. Its antigen is undetermined. Deletions cut 5 bases from V and 6 bases from J, with 16 bases between. From germline, CDR1 is SEHNR and CDR2 FQNEAQ (reference sequence). The length of the CDR3 is 14 residues. Samples derive from patients with active juvenile idiopathic arthritis. TCRdb's table, derived via immunoSEQ multiplex PCR, lists solely in-frame clones and lacks some. The data show more than 13,000 clones, approximately 80% seen once. This record belongs to a study of circulating and synovial CD4+ cells in juvenile arthritis. Points from the study as a whole: These repertoires were less diverse than bulk blood CD4 repertoires.

The V and J genes are TRBV7-9 and TRBJ1-2; D remains ambiguous. What was sequenced was CD4+ T cells from synovial fluid. The origin of this receptor is a human patient with juvenile idiopathic arthritis. Some clones in this sample may be carry-over from other donors' samples. This CDR3 reads CASSPLKLINGYTF. The CDR3 DNA sequence: TGTGCCAGCAGCCCACTTAAGTTAATTAATGGCTACACCTTC.